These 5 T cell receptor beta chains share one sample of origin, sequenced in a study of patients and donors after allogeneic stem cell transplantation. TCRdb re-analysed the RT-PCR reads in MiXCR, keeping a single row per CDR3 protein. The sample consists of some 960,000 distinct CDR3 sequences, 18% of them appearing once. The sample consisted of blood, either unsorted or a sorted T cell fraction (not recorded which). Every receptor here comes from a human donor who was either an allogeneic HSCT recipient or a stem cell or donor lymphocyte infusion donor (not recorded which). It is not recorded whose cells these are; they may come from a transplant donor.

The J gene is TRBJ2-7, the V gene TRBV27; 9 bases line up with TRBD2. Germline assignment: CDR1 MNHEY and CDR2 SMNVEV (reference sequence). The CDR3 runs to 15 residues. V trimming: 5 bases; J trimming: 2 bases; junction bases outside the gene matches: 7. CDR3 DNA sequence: TGTGCCAGCAGTCCCCTGCGGGAGGGCCCCTACGAGCAGTACTTC. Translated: CASSPLREGPYEQYF.

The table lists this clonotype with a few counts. DNA for the CDR3: TGCGCCAGCAGCGTCTCAGGGTTTACTGAAGCTTTCTTT. Protein: CASSVSGFTEAFF. V is TRBV5-1 and J is TRBJ1-1, with D possibly TRBD1 on 5 matching bases. With 4 bases removed from V and 5 bases from J, the gap between germline ends came to 12 bases. The CDR3 is 13 residues long. Germline V gene sequence: CDR1 SGHRS, CDR2 YFSETQ. The whole variable domain, remainder taken from reference TRBV5-1 and TRBJ1-1, is KAGVTQTPRYLIKTRGQQVTLSCSPISGHRSVSWYQQTPGQGLQFLFEYFSETQRNKGNFPGRFSGRQFSNSRSEMNVSTLELGDSALYLCASSVSGFTEAFFGQGTRLTVV.

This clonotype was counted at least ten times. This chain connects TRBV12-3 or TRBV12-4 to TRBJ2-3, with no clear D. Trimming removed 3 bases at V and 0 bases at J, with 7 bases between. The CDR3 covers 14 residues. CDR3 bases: TGTGCCAGCAGTTTTAGGCCCAGCACAGATACGCAGTATTTT. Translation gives CASSFRPSTDTQYF.

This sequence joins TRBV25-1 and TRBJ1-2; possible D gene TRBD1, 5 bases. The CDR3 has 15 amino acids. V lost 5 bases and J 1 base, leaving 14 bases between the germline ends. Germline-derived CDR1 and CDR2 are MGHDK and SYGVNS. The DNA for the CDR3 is TGTGCCAGCAGTCGGGGGTCGTTGAATAACTATGGCTACACCTTC. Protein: CASSRGSLNNYGYTF.

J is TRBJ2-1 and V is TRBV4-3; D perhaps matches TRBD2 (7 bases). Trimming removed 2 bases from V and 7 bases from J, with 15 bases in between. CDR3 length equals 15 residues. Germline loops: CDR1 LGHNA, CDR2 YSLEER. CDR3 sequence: CASSQFYGGTNEQFF. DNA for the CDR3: TGCGCCAGCAGCCAATTTTACGGGGGGACAAATGAGCAGTTCTTC.